These 6 T cell receptor beta chains were all obtained from the same sample, sequenced in a study of beta chain features in type 1 diabetes. General study findings and limits: Type 1 diabetes patients had moderately but significantly shorter TCRB CDR3s in all four CD4+ subsets.

The investigators reverse transcribed all of the isolated RNA, so they sequenced expressed TCRB transcripts. Profiled with immunoSEQ multiplex PCR; TCRdb holds only in-frame clones, not every one. In the table there are 250,000 to 300,000 clones, around an eighth of which are singletons. These TCRs are of unknown antigen specificity. The sequencing input was naive CD4+ T cells from blood. The receptor set was obtained from a man younger than 40 with type 1 diabetes.

The V and J genes are TRBV18 and TRBJ2-5; 8 positions match TRBD2. Germline V gives CDR1 KGHSH, CDR2 LQKENI. The CDR3 contains 15 residues. V was clipped by 6 bases and J by 2 bases; unmatched bases: 8. The CDR3 bases are TGTGCCAGCTCCCTACAGCGGGAGTATCAAGAGACCCAGTACTTC. It encodes CASSLQREYQETQYF. Supplemented by reference TRBV18 and TRBJ2-5, the full variable domain reads NAGVMQNPRHLVRRRGQEARLRCSPMKGHSHVYWYRQLPEEGLKFMVYLQKENIIDESGMPKERFSAEFPKEGPSILRIQQVVRGDSAAYFCASSLQREYQETQYFGPGTRLLVL.

This chain uses TRBV7-9 with TRBJ2-2, with 7 bases lining up with TRBD2. V was clipped by 1 base and J by 0 bases; unmatched bases: 2. Germline CDR1 SEHNR, CDR2 FQNEAQ (reference sequence). CDR3 length: 16 amino acids. The CDR3 nucleotides read TGTGCCAGCAGCTTAGACGCGGGGGCGAACACCGGGGAGCTGTTTTTT. Its translation: CASSLDAGANTGELFF.

The gene calls are TRBV25-1 and TRBJ2-7; D is perhaps TRBD1 (6 bases). V lost 0 bases and J 5 bases, leaving 14 bases between the germline ends. Looked up from germline, CDR1 is MGHDK and CDR2 is SYGVNS. The CDR3 loop spans 15 amino acids. The CDR3 region has the DNA TGTGCCAGCAGTGAATACGCAACAGGGTCCCACGAGCAGTACTTC. It specifies CASSEYATGSHEQYF.

The V and J genes are TRBV25-1 and TRBJ2-5; D is unclear. Trimming shortened V by 0 bases and J by 0 bases, and 8 bases separated the two germline ends. The CDR3 spans 15 residues. CDR1 and CDR2 (germline): MGHDK, SYGVNS. CDR3 protein: CASSEYQQHQETQYF. The CDR3 DNA follows: TGTGCCAGCAGTGAATATCAACAGCACCAAGAGACCCAGTACTTC.

The V and J genes are TRBV28 and TRBJ2-4; D is ambiguous. Trimming pared 10 bases from V and 0 bases from J, leaving 10 bases between. Germline V lookup: CDR1 MDHEN, CDR2 SYDVKM. The CDR3 is 13 residues long. In DNA, the CDR3 is TGTGCCATTTTTGATAGAGCCAAAAACATTCAGTACTTC. Encoded protein: CAIFDRAKNIQYF.

This chain links TRBV30 with TRBJ2-1, with TRBD2 matching over 11 bases. With 3 bases clipped from V and 6 bases from J, the junction kept 4 bases outside the gene matches. The CDR3 totals 14 residues. Germline CDR1 is GTSNPN and CDR2 is SVGIG (reference sequence). The CDR3 spells CAWRVSGRANEQFF. CDR3 sequence (DNA): TGTGCCTGGAGGGTTAGCGGGAGGGCCAATGAGCAGTTCTTC.